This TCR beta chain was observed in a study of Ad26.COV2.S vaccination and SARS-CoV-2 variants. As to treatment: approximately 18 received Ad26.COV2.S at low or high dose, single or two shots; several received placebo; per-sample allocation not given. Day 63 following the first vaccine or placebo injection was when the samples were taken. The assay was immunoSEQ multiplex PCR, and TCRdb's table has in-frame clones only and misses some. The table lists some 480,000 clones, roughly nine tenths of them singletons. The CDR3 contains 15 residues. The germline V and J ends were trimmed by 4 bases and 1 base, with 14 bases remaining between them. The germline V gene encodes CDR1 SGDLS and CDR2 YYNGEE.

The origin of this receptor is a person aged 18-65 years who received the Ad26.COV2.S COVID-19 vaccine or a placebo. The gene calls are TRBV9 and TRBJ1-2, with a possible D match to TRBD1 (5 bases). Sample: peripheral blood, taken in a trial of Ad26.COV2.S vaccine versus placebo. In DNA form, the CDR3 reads TGTGCCAGCAGCATCCAGGGAGGGCTTAACTATGGCTACACCTTC. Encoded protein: CASSIQGGLNYGYTF. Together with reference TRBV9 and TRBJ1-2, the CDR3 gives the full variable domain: DSGVTQTPKHLITATGQRVTLRCSPRSGDLSVYWYQQSLDQGLQFLIQYYNGEERAKGNILERFSAQQFPDLHSELNLSSLELGDSALYFCASSIQGGLNYGYTFGSGTRLTVV.